The source of this T cell receptor beta chain is a study of graft-versus-host responses after intestinal transplantation. Study-wide background: All of the recipients had induction that used anti-thymocyte globulin, then tacrolimus and steroids for around 3 years.

The CDR3 extends over 16 amino acids. Germline values: CDR1 SEHNR, CDR2 FQNEAQ (reference sequence). The germline V and J ends were trimmed by 0 bases and 2 bases, with 13 bases remaining between them. The repertoire was sequenced with immunoSEQ multiplex PCR; TCRdb's copy has only in-frame clones and lacks some. The sample lists about 99,000 clones, approximately 93% seen once, with more than 0.95% in the top ten. A remark on this clone: As yet, its antigen is unknown.

This specimen consisted of unstimulated CD8+ T cells sorted from spleen or lymph node cells, obtained before intestinal transplant. This TCR was recovered from a human donor who received an intestinal transplant. The chain recombines TRBV7-9 with TRBJ1-2, with D possibly matching TRBD1 (5 bases). The CDR3 loop is CASSLAGVEQNYGYTF. The CDR3 coding sequence is TGTGCCAGCAGCTTAGCGGGGGTGGAACAGAACTATGGCTACACCTTC. Together with reference TRBV7-9 and TRBJ1-2, the CDR3 gives the full variable domain: DTGVSQNPRHKITKRGQNVTFRCDPISEHNRLYWYRQTLGQGPEFLTYFQNEAQLEKSRLLSDRFSAERPKGSFSTLEIQRTEQGDSAMYLCASSLAGVEQNYGYTFGSGTRLTVV.